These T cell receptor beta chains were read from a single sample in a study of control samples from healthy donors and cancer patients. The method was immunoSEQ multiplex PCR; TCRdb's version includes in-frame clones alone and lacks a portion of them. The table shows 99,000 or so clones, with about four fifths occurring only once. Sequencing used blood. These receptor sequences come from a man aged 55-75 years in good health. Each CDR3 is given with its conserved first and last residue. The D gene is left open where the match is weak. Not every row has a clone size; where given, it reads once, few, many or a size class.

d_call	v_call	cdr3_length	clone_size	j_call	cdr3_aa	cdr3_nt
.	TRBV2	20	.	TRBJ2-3	CASSSLGGQSPMQGTDTQYF	TGTGCCAGCAGTTCCCTGGGGGGACAGTCGCCTATGCAAGGCACAGATACGCAGTATTTT
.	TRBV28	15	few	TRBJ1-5	CASSLRPDSNQPQHF	TGTGCCAGCAGTTTACGGCCGGATAGCAATCAGCCCCAGCATTTT
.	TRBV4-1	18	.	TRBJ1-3	CASSQESLGLSSGNTIYF	TGCGCCAGCAGCCAAGAGTCCCTTGGGCTCAGCTCTGGAAACACCATATATTTT
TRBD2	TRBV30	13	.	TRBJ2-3	CAWRGLGVDTQYF	TGTGCCTGGAGGGGACTAGGTGTCGATACGCAGTATTTT
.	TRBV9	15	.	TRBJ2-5	CASSVGGEFVETQYF	TGTGCCAGCAGCGTAGGAGGGGAATTCGTGGAGACCCAGTACTTC
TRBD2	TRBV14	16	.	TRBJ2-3	CASSQERAGVTDTQYF	TGTGCCAGCAGCCAAGAGAGAGCGGGGGTTACAGATACGCAGTATTTT
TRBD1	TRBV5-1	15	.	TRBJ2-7	CASSFMGQGVEEQYF	TGCGCCAGCAGCTTTATGGGACAGGGGGTTGAAGAGCAGTACTTC
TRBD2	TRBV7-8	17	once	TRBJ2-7	CASSLPSGGPSNYEQYF	TGTGCCAGCAGCCTCCCTAGCGGGGGGCCTTCGAACTACGAGCAGTACTTC
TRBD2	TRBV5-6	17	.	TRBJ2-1	CASSSPRLAGVRNEQFF	TGTGCCAGCAGCTCGCCTCGACTAGCGGGAGTTCGCAATGAGCAGTTCTTC
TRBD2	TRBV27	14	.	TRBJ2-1	CASSLAGGQDEQFF	TGTGCCAGCAGTTTAGCGGGAGGTCAGGATGAGCAGTTCTTC
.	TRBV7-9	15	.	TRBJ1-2	CASSSPRVGDHGYTF	TGTGCCAGCAGCTCCCCCAGGGTAGGGGATCATGGCTACACCTTC
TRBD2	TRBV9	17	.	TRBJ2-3	CASSVEGTSGGVDTQYF	TGTGCCAGCAGCGTAGAAGGGACTAGCGGGGGGGTAGATACGCAGTATTTT
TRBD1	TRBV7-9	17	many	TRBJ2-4	CASSPLAAGGLKNIQYF	TGTGCCAGCAGCCCCCTCGCGGCAGGGGGATTAAAAAACATTCAGTACTTC
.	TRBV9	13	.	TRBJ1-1	CASSVGLEGRSFF	TGTGCCAGCAGCGTAGGGTTAGAGGGAAGGTCTTTCTTT
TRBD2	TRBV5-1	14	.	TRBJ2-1	CASSTTAGGDEQFF	TGCGCCAGCAGCACCACGGCGGGAGGGGATGAGCAGTTCTTC
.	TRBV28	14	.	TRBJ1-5	CASRPTGFGQPQHF	TGTGCCAGCAGACCAACAGGGTTCGGTCAGCCCCAGCATTTT
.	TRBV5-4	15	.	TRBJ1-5	CASRGGRNNNQPQHF	TGTGCCAGCAGAGGGGGTCGGAATAACAATCAGCCCCAGCATTTT
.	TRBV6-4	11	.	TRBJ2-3	CASPRTDTQYF	TGTGCCAGCCCGCGCACAGATACGCAGTATTTT
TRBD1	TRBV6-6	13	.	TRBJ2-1	CATRDSAYNEQFF	TGTGCCACCAGGGACAGCGCCTACAATGAGCAGTTCTTC
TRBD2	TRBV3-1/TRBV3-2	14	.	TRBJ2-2	CATDSRGDTGELFF	TGTGCCACCGACTCGCGGGGGGACACCGGGGAGCTGTTTTTT
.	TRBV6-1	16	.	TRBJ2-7	CASSEALSYYSYEQYF	TGTGCCAGCAGTGAAGCGCTCAGCTACTACTCCTACGAGCAGTACTTC
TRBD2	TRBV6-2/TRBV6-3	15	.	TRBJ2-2	CASSLYGTSAGELFF	TGTGCCAGCAGCCTATACGGGACTAGCGCCGGGGAGCTGTTTTTT
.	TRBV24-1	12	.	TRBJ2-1	CATSDPPGPQFF	TGTGCCACCAGTGATCCTCCGGGACCGCAGTTCTTC
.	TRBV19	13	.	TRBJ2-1	CASNPSSYNEQFF	TGTGCCAGTAACCCTAGCTCCTACAATGAGCAGTTCTTC
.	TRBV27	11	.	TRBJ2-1	CASGWDNEQFF	TGTGCCAGCGGCTGGGACAATGAGCAGTTCTTC
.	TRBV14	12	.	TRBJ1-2	CASSQDRRGYTF	TGTGCCAGCAGCCAAGATCGGCGCGGCTACACCTTC
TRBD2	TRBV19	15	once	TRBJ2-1	CASSPLAGGYNEQFF	TGTGCCAGTAGCCCCCTAGCGGGAGGTTACAATGAGCAGTTCTTC
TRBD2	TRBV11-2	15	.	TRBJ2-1	CASSLGGRAGDEQFF	TGTGCCAGCAGCTTAGGCGGGAGGGCCGGGGATGAGCAGTTCTTC
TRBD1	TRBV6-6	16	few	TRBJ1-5	CASTTPHGQGNQPQHF	TGTGCCAGCACCACACCCCACGGACAGGGCAATCAGCCCCAGCATTTT
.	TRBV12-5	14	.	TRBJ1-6	CASGLEVPNSPLHF	TGTGCTAGTGGCCTGGAGGTCCCTAATTCACCCCTCCACTTT
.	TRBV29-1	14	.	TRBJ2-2	CSALPTPNTGELFF	TGCAGCGCTCTGCCGACCCCGAACACCGGGGAGCTGTTTTTT
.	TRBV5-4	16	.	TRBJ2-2	CASSRAQVMNTGELFF	TGTGCCAGCAGCCGGGCACAGGTAATGAACACCGGGGAGCTGTTTTTT
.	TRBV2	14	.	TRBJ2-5	CASSGDRIQETQYF	TGTGCCAGCAGTGGAGACAGGATCCAAGAGACCCAGTACTTC
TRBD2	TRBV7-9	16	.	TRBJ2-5	CASSLSSGRAGETQYF	TGTGCCAGCAGTCTCTCCAGCGGGAGGGCCGGGGAGACCCAGTACTTC
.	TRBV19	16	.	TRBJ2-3	CASSIGSLGSTDTQYF	TGTGCCAGTAGTATAGGAAGCCTGGGGAGCACAGATACGCAGTATTTT
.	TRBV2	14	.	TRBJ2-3	CASTSAYSTDTQYF	TGTGCCAGCACTAGCGCTTATAGCACAGATACGCAGTATTTT
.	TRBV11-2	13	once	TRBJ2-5	CASSRQPDGTQYF	TGTGCCAGCAGCCGTCAACCGGACGGGACCCAGTACTTC
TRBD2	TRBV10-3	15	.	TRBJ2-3	CAISGGTSGGDTQYF	TGTGCCATCAGTGGGGGGACTAGCGGGGGAGATACGCAGTATTTT
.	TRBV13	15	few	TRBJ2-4	CASSLGTGGSNIQYF	TGTGCCAGCAGCTTAGGCACAGGTGGGTCAAACATTCAGTACTTC
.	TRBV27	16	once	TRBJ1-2	CASSLAAGQWEGGYTF	TGTGCCAGCAGTTTAGCGGCGGGGCAGTGGGAGGGTGGCTACACCTTC
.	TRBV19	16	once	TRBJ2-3	CASSIGSGHPEDTQYF	TGTGCCAGTAGTATAGGGTCGGGTCACCCGGAAGATACGCAGTATTTT
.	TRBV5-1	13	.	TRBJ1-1	CASSLSTDTEAFF	TGCGCCAGCAGCTTGTCGACGGACACTGAAGCTTTCTTT
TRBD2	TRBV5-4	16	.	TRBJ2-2	CASSQPGLADTGELFF	TGTGCCAGCAGCCAGCCGGGACTAGCCGACACCGGGGAGCTGTTTTTT
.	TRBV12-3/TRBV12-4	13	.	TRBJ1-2	CASSPRGSYGYTF	TGTGCCAGCAGCCCGAGGGGGTCCTATGGCTACACCTTC
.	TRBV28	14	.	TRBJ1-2	CASRGRVSLGGYTF	TGTGCCAGCAGGGGGAGGGTTTCCCTAGGGGGCTACACCTTC
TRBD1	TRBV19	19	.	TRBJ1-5	CASRNRGLGIGRFGQPQHF	TGTGCCAGTAGGAACAGGGGGTTAGGGATCGGGCGATTCGGTCAGCCCCAGCATTTT
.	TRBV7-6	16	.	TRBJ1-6	CASSLREGGTNSPLHF	TGTGCCAGCAGCCTCCGGGAGGGGGGGACTAATTCACCCCTCCACTTT
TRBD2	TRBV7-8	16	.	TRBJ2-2	CASSTLAGAIDGELFF	TGTGCCAGCAGCACACTAGCGGGAGCTATTGACGGGGAGCTGTTTTTT
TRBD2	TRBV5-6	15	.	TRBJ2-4	CASIQAGGPGNIQYF	TGTGCCAGCATCCAAGCGGGAGGGCCCGGAAACATTCAGTACTTC
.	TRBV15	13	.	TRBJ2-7	CATSRDLAYEQYF	TGTGCCACCAGCAGAGATTTAGCCTACGAGCAGTACTTC
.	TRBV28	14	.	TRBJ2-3	CASRGPVPTDTQYF	TGTGCCAGCAGGGGGCCCGTACCTACAGATACGCAGTATTTT
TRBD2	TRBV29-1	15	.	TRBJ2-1	CSATHLAGGPMVQFF	TGCAGCGCCACACATCTAGCGGGAGGGCCCATGGTGCAGTTCTTC
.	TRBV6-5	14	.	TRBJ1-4	CASSYSGNSEKLFF	TGTGCCAGCAGTTACTCCGGGAATAGCGAAAAACTGTTTTTT
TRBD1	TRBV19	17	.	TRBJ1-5	CASTTLWGQISNQPQHF	TGTGCCAGTACCACTCTATGGGGACAGATTAGCAATCAGCCCCAGCATTTT
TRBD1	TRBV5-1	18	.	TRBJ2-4	CASSFPGQGWVAKNIQYF	TGCGCCAGCAGCTTCCCGGGACAGGGCTGGGTGGCCAAAAACATTCAGTACTTC
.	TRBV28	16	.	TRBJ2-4	CASSSPSILAKNIQYF	TGTGCCAGCAGTTCTCCCTCGATTCTAGCCAAAAACATTCAGTACTTC
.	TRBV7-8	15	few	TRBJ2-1	CASSLTGRSYNEQFF	TGTGCCAGCAGCTTAACGGGGCGCTCCTACAATGAGCAGTTCTTC